A selection of T cell receptor beta chains follows, all from one sample in a study of post-analysis software for immune sequencing data. One entry per CDR3 protein results from TCRdb running MiXCR on the PCR reads. The repertoire consists of around 190,000 distinct CDR3 sequences, with 29% occurring once and the leading ten covering 3% to 4%. The source material was blood. The source of these receptors is a girl aged 2 to 17 with multiple sclerosis. The CDR3 runs from the conserved cysteine through the conserved F or W. Fields, in order: J gene, clone size, D gene, V gene, CDR3 protein, CDR3 DNA. The D gene is left open where the match is weak. Size tells how often a clone was seen (once, few, many) or the class of an expanded clone, and some rows leave it out.

J: TRBJ1-2
size: -
D: TRBD1
V: TRBV5-1
CDR3: CASSLGQGPWYGYTF
DNA: TGCGCCAGCAGCTTGGGACAGGGGCCGTGGTATGGCTACACCTTC

J: TRBJ1-5
size: many
D: -
V: TRBV28
CDR3: CASSLGRNSNQPQHF
DNA: TGTGCCAGCAGTTTGGGCAGGAATAGCAATCAGCCCCAGCATTTT

J: TRBJ2-1
size: -
D: -
V: TRBV28
CDR3: CASSLMTDPPNEQFF
DNA: TGTGCCAGCAGTTTAATGACTGACCCCCCCAATGAGCAGTTCTTC

J: TRBJ1-1
size: few
D: TRBD1
V: TRBV15
CDR3: CATSPTGGGSTEAFF
DNA: TGTGCCACCAGCCCAACAGGGGGTGGAAGCACTGAAGCTTTCTTT

J: TRBJ2-1
size: few
D: TRBD2
V: TRBV28
CDR3: CATLSGGEVYNEQFF
DNA: TGTGCCACCCTTAGCGGGGGGGAAGTCTACAATGAGCAGTTCTTC

J: TRBJ1-1
size: -
D: -
V: TRBV10-3
CDR3: CAIEAGRNTEAFF
DNA: TGTGCCATCGAGGCGGGTAGGAACACTGAAGCTTTCTTT

J: TRBJ2-5
size: -
D: TRBD2
V: TRBV3-1
CDR3: CASSLPSGRAGTQYF
DNA: TGTGCCAGCAGCTTACCTAGCGGGAGGGCCGGGACCCAGTACTTC

J: TRBJ1-2
size: -
D: -
V: TRBV6-5
CDR3: CASSYLGGKGTNDYGYTF
DNA: TGTGCCAGCAGTTACTTGGGGGGGAAGGGGACGAATGACTATGGCTACACCTTC

J: TRBJ1-5
size: few
D: TRBD1
V: TRBV5-1
CDR3: CASSSTGGSQPQHF
DNA: TGCGCCAGCAGCTCAACAGGGGGAAGTCAGCCCCAGCATTTT

J: TRBJ1-5
size: once
D: -
V: TRBV15
CDR3: CATSREGRNQPQHF
DNA: TGTGCCACCAGCAGAGAGGGGAGGAATCAGCCCCAGCATTTT

J: TRBJ1-5
size: -
D: TRBD1
V: TRBV2
CDR3: CASSEMRGGAGQPQHF
DNA: TGTGCCAGCAGTGAAATGAGAGGGGGCGCGGGTCAGCCCCAGCATTTT

J: TRBJ1-4
size: many
D: -
V: TRBV28
CDR3: CASSLGQIEKLFF
DNA: TGTGCCAGCAGTTTAGGGCAGATCGAAAAACTGTTTTTT

J: TRBJ1-5
size: many
D: -
V: TRBV29-1
CDR3: CSVEGVSVQPQHF
DNA: TGCAGCGTTGAAGGGGTCAGCGTTCAGCCCCAGCATTTT

J: TRBJ2-7
size: -
D: -
V: TRBV12-3/TRBV12-4
CDR3: CASRRMAREEQYF
DNA: TGTGCCAGCAGACGGATGGCCCGGGAGGAGCAGTACTTC

J: TRBJ1-5
size: few
D: -
V: TRBV10-3
CDR3: CAIRSGDTSKAQHF
DNA: TGTGCCATCAGATCTGGAGACACAAGTAAGGCCCAGCATTTT

J: TRBJ2-7
size: many
D: -
V: TRBV28
CDR3: CASSYRVREQYF
DNA: TGTGCCAGCAGCTACAGGGTCCGCGAGCAGTACTTC

J: TRBJ2-1
size: many
D: TRBD1
V: TRBV7-8
CDR3: CASSSWTGDYNEQFF
DNA: TGTGCCAGCAGCTCCTGGACAGGGGACTACAATGAGCAGTTCTTC

J: TRBJ2-6
size: many
D: TRBD1
V: TRBV29-1
CDR3: CSVGSGGYGANVLTF
DNA: TGCAGCGTTGGTTCAGGGGGCTATGGGGCCAACGTCCTGACTTTC

J: TRBJ2-7
size: few
D: -
V: TRBV18
CDR3: CASSPGGREQYF
DNA: TGTGCCAGCTCACCAGGGGGGCGCGAGCAGTACTTC

J: TRBJ1-5
size: -
D: TRBD1
V: TRBV4-1
CDR3: CASSREGASNQPQHF
DNA: TGCGCCAGCAGCCGGGAGGGGGCGAGCAATCAGCCCCAGCATTTT

J: TRBJ2-1
size: many
D: TRBD1
V: TRBV10-3
CDR3: CAISEEDRGYNEQFF
DNA: TGTGCCATCAGTGAAGAGGACAGGGGCTACAATGAGCAGTTCTTC

J: TRBJ2-1
size: -
D: TRBD1
V: TRBV28
CDR3: CASSLENRGEQFF
DNA: TGTGCCAGCAGCTTAGAAAACAGGGGTGAGCAGTTCTTC

J: TRBJ2-1
size: -
D: TRBD2
V: TRBV18
CDR3: CASSPPWGGTTYNEQFF
DNA: TGTGCCAGCTCACCACCCTGGGGAGGGACCACCTACAATGAGCAGTTCTTC

J: TRBJ2-3
size: once
D: -
V: TRBV5-1
CDR3: CASSLVGTTQDTQYF
DNA: TGCGCCAGCAGCTTGGTAGGGACAACTCAAGATACGCAGTATTTT

J: TRBJ2-6
size: many
D: TRBD1
V: TRBV12-3/TRBV12-4
CDR3: CASSYRGPGANVLTF
DNA: TGTGCCAGCAGTTACAGGGGGCCTGGGGCCAACGTCCTGACTTTC

J: TRBJ1-5
size: many
D: -
V: TRBV5-1
CDR3: CASSLASNQPQHF
DNA: TGCGCCAGCAGCTTGGCTAGCAATCAGCCCCAGCATTTT

J: TRBJ1-4
size: few
D: -
V: TRBV14
CDR3: CASSQVGRASNEKLFF
DNA: TGTGCCAGCAGCCAAGTAGGAAGGGCCTCTAATGAAAAACTGTTTTTT

J: TRBJ2-3
size: many
D: -
V: TRBV3-1
CDR3: CASSSSGSTDTQYF
DNA: TGTGCCAGCAGTTCCAGCGGGAGCACAGATACGCAGTATTTT

J: TRBJ2-6
size: many
D: -
V: TRBV7-9
CDR3: CASSLTGANVLTF
DNA: TGTGCCAGCAGCTTAACTGGGGCCAACGTCCTGACTTTC

J: TRBJ2-1
size: many
D: -
V: TRBV7-9
CDR3: CASSFRQSSYNEQFF
DNA: TGTGCCAGCAGCTTCCGCCAAAGCTCCTACAATGAGCAGTTCTTC

J: TRBJ2-3
size: -
D: -
V: TRBV24-1
CDR3: CATSDPGKAATDTQYF
DNA: TGTGCCACCAGTGACCCCGGGAAGGCGGCCACAGATACGCAGTATTTT

J: TRBJ1-4
size: many
D: TRBD1
V: TRBV20-1
CDR3: CSAEQGLVEKLFF
DNA: TGCAGTGCTGAACAGGGGCTGGTAGAAAAACTGTTTTTT

J: TRBJ2-5
size: -
D: -
V: TRBV9
CDR3: CASSGTSMSQYF
DNA: TGTGCCAGCAGCGGGACCTCGATGAGCCAGTACTTC

J: TRBJ2-7
size: -
D: TRBD2
V: TRBV14
CDR3: CASSRTSGSFLFEQYF
DNA: TGTGCCAGCAGCCGAACTAGCGGGAGCTTTCTATTCGAGCAGTACTTC

J: TRBJ2-2
size: -
D: TRBD2
V: TRBV5-1
CDR3: CASSMGGGANTGELFF
DNA: TGCGCCAGCAGCATGGGCGGGGGAGCGAACACCGGGGAGCTGTTTTTT

J: TRBJ1-2
size: many
D: TRBD1
V: TRBV27
CDR3: CASSLRTGDFYGYTF
DNA: TGTGCCAGCAGTTTAAGGACAGGGGATTTCTATGGCTACACCTTC

J: TRBJ2-3
size: many
D: TRBD2
V: TRBV12-3/TRBV12-4
CDR3: CASSPSGSPSTDTQYF
DNA: TGTGCCAGCAGCCCTAGCGGGAGCCCTAGCACAGATACGCAGTATTTT

J: TRBJ2-7
size: many
D: TRBD2
V: TRBV4-2
CDR3: CASRPASGGNTYEQYF
DNA: TGTGCCAGCAGGCCCGCTAGCGGGGGGAATACCTACGAGCAGTACTTC

J: TRBJ1-1
size: -
D: -
V: TRBV5-5
CDR3: CASSLAQGRSTEAFF
DNA: TGTGCCAGCAGCTTGGCGCAGGGGAGGAGCACTGAAGCTTTCTTT

J: TRBJ1-1
size: -
D: -
V: TRBV5-1
CDR3: CASSPRANQDRTEAFF
DNA: TGCGCCAGCAGCCCCCGAGCTAACCAGGACCGCACTGAAGCTTTCTTT

J: TRBJ2-7
size: many
D: -
V: TRBV6-2/TRBV6-3
CDR3: CASSYSPPWDSTDEQYF
DNA: TGTGCCAGCAGTTACAGCCCTCCGTGGGACTCGACCGACGAGCAGTACTTC

J: TRBJ2-7
size: many
D: -
V: TRBV27
CDR3: CASSFLGADYEQYF
DNA: TGTGCCAGCAGTTTTCTCGGAGCGGACTACGAGCAGTACTTC

J: TRBJ2-3
size: few
D: TRBD2
V: TRBV12-3/TRBV12-4
CDR3: CASSFGLAFGDTQYF
DNA: TGTGCCAGCAGTTTTGGACTAGCCTTTGGGGATACGCAGTATTTT